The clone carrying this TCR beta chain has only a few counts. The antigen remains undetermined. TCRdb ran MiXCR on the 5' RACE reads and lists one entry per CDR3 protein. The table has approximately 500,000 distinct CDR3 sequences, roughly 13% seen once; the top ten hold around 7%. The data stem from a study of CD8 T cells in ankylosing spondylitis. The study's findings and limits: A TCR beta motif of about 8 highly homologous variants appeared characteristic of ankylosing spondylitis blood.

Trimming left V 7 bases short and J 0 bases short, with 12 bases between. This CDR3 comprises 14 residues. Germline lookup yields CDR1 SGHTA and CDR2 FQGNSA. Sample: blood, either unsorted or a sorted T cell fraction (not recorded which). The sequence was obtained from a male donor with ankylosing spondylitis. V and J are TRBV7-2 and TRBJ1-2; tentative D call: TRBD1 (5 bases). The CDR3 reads CASNARGANYGYTF. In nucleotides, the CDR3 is TGTGCCAGCAACGCCCGGGGGGCTAACTATGGCTACACCTTC.